This entry concerns a single TCR beta chain. This sample is part of a study of blood T cell repertoires in COVID-19. Study context: Some COVID-19 samples were acute and others convalescent; all came from the United States, Italy and Spain. Sample material is recorded as cDNA or gDNA derived from T cells, B-cell-depleted T cells, or PBMCs.

The V end was cut by 3 bases, the J end by 2 bases, with 8 bases between. This CDR3 spans 13 amino acids. Germline lookup yields CDR1 SGDLS and CDR2 YYNGEE. Original data processing: It was from reference gene primer amplification that nucleated cell counts were estimated. Clones were sequenced by immunoSEQ multiplex PCR, and TCRdb holds only the in-frame ones, with some missing. D and trimming were read from the DNA, whereas the V and J calls and clone size are those reported in that table. The repertoire holds about 140,000 clones, with around 81% as singletons. This rearrangement joins TRBV9 to TRBJ1-1; no clear D. Sequenced material: peripheral blood. The sequence came from a woman aged 55-75 years with acute or convalescent COVID-19. This chain's CDR3 is CASSAGSNTEAFF. The CDR3 coding sequence is TGTGCCAGCAGCGCCGGGTCTAACACTGAAGCTTTCTTT.